The 18 T cell receptor beta chains below were found in one sample sequenced in a study of OX40 agonist ivuxolimab in advanced cancers. Library generation was performed with the immunoSEQ multiplex PCR assay. TCRdb holds this immuneACCESS table with in-frame rearrangements only. Some clones are missing; in checked studies, unresolved V genes explain under half, and the rest has no known cause. The sample includes around 60,000 clones, with more than 65% observed a single time. Approximately 10% of the sample is held by the ten biggest clonotypes. The specimen comprised CD4+ or CD8+ T cells sorted from blood, sampled in a trial of the OX40 agonist ivuxolimab. These receptors all stem from an adult with an advanced solid tumor such as melanoma, head and neck, liver or kidney cancer.

By frequency in the sample, this clone is medium-sized. This rearrangement joins TRBV7-9 to TRBJ1-3; maybe TRBD1 (6 bases). Germline assignment: CDR1 SEHNR and CDR2 FQNEAQ (reference sequence). The CDR3 length is 18 residues. The ends were cut back, 0 bases at V and 0 bases at J, with 15 bases in the middle. The CDR3 DNA sequence: TGTGCCAGCAGCTTAGCGGCCAGGACAGCTCTCTCTGGAAACACCATATATTTT. It is translated as CASSLAARTALSGNTIYF.

The rearrangement links TRBV7-9 to TRBJ1-1; TRBD1 might be the D (5 bases). Germline CDR1 SEHNR, CDR2 FQNEAQ (reference sequence). V lost 6 bases and J lost 6, with 20 bases in between. This CDR3 has 15 residues. The DNA for the CDR3 is TGTGCCAGCAGACCCACAGGCGGGGTGACCCCTGAAGCTTTCTTT. Translation gives CASRPTGGVTPEAFF.

J is TRBJ2-7 and V is TRBV4-3, with unresolved D. From germline, CDR1 is LGHNA and CDR2 YSLEER. The CDR3 runs 14 residues. V dropped 1 base and J dropped 6 bases, with 13 bases sitting between them. CDR3 coding DNA: TGCGCCAGCAGCCAAGGGGCCCTAGTGGGCGAGCAGTACTTC. Translated, it gives CASSQGALVGEQYF.

The gene calls are TRBV15 and TRBJ1-1; 7 nucleotides agree with TRBD1. Losses at the gene ends were 1 base for V and 3 bases for J; bases not matched to a gene: 8. The length of the CDR3 is 16 residues. Per germline, CDR1 LNHNV and CDR2 YYDKDF (reference sequence). This chain's CDR3 is CATSRAEGQADTEAFF. The CDR3 DNA reads as TGTGCCACCAGCAGAGCTGAAGGACAGGCCGACACTGAAGCTTTCTTT.

V usage is TRBV19 and J usage is TRBJ2-3; D possibly matches TRBD1 or TRBD2 (6 bases each). This CDR3 comprises 14 residues. Germline V gene data show CDR1 as LNHDA and CDR2 as SQIVND (reference sequence). Trimming left V 4 bases short and J 10 bases short, with 18 bases between. CDR3 nucleotides: TGTGCCAGTAGTAGGAGGGACATCGGAGGACCGCAGTATTTT. It specifies CASSRRDIGGPQYF.

The gene calls are TRBV28 and TRBJ1-2, with D possibly being TRBD1 (6 bases). CDR3 size: 13 residues. V lost 6 bases, J lost 6 bases, and 14 bases lay in between. The germline V gene has CDR1 MDHEN and CDR2 SYDVKM. The CDR3, as DNA: TGTGCCAGCAGGAGGCAGGGACAAAATGGCTACACCTTC. Translated: CASRRQGQNGYTF.

The chain is built from TRBV5-4 and TRBJ2-2, with a possible D match to TRBD1 (5 bases). The CDR3 extends over 12 amino acids. From germline, CDR1 is SGHNT and CDR2 YYREEE (reference sequence). V shed 1 base and J shed 7 bases, with 5 bases lying between them. CDR3 amino acids: CASSLRGGELFF. The CDR3 DNA sequence: TGTGCCAGCAGCTTGAGGGGCGGGGAGCTGTTTTTT.

V usage is TRBV6-5 and J usage is TRBJ1-2; 9 nucleotides agree with TRBD1. The germline V gene encodes CDR1 MNHEY and CDR2 SVGAGI. J was trimmed by 6 bases and V by 7 bases; bases with no gene match: 12. This CDR3 spans 15 amino acids. In DNA form, the CDR3 reads TGTGCCAGCAAGGAATCCGGGACAGGGAGGGATGGCTACACCTTC. It encodes CASKESGTGRDGYTF.

This chain links TRBV11-2 with TRBJ1-1; D gene uncertain. CDR1 is SGHAT and CDR2 is FQNNGV in the germline V gene. V gave up 1 base and J gave up 3 bases, with 18 bases separating them. The CDR3 totals 17 residues. The DNA for the CDR3 is TGTGCCAGCAGCTTAGTCTTCGGGAACTCGGAGGACACTGAAGCTTTCTTT. This encodes CASSLVFGNSEDTEAFF.

The chain recombines TRBV9 with TRBJ1-2; the D gene is possibly TRBD1 (5 bases). Germline V gene lookup returns CDR1 SGDLS and CDR2 YYNGEE. This CDR3 is built from 14 residues. Deletions cut 2 bases from V and 8 bases from J, with 16 bases between. The CDR3 here is CASSVVPSGGGYTF. The DNA for the CDR3 is TGTGCCAGCAGCGTCGTCCCCTCCGGGGGAGGCTACACCTTC.

The chain recombines TRBV9 with TRBJ1-2; D is uncertain. The V end lost 0 bases, the J end lost 3 bases, and 18 bases lay between the germline ends. Germline V gene sequence: CDR1 SGDLS, CDR2 YYNGEE. The CDR3 runs to 17 residues. CDR3 sequence reads: CASSVEEVLRLYYGYTF. CDR3 sequence (DNA): TGTGCCAGCAGCGTAGAGGAGGTGTTAAGACTTTACTATGGCTACACCTTC.

The chain carries TRBV7-8 and TRBJ2-1, with 14 bases lining up with TRBD2. Unmatched junction bases numbered 6, after V lost 5 bases and J lost 0 bases. This CDR3 contains 18 residues. Germline-derived CDR1 and CDR2 are SGHVS and FQNEAQ. For the CDR3, the DNA is TGTGCCAGCAGCCAAGGACTAGCGGGGGGTATCTCCTACAATGAGCAGTTCTTC. Translation gives CASSQGLAGGISYNEQFF.

This rearrangement joins TRBV5-6 to TRBJ2-7, with D perhaps TRBD1 or TRBD2 (5 bases each). The germline gives CDR1 SGHDT, CDR2 YYEEEE. Between the trimmed V and J ends, which lost 4 bases and 3 bases, there was a span of 14 bases. This CDR3 has 14 residues. The CDR3 region has the DNA TGTGCCAGCAGCCCCCGGGGCAGGGACTACGAGCAGTACTTC. Residues: CASSPRGRDYEQYF.

This sequence joins TRBV28 and TRBJ1-1; TRBD1 is a possible D gene (5 bases). Germline V gives CDR1 MDHEN, CDR2 SYDVKM. The CDR3 contains 16 residues. With 3 bases removed from V and 0 bases from J, the gap between germline ends came to 14 bases. The CDR3 DNA reads TGTGCCAGCAGTTTTGAGCAGGGCGAGATGAACACTGAAGCTTTCTTT. Translated, it gives CASSFEQGEMNTEAFF.

This clone came up once. The rearrangement links TRBV5-1 to TRBJ2-7, with D unresolved. The length of the CDR3 is 15 residues. The V and J ends lost 0 bases and 2 bases respectively, with 12 bases between them. CDR1 is SGHRS, CDR2 YFSETQ, per germline. This chain's CDR3 is CASSLALGGTYEQYF. The CDR3 DNA is TGCGCCAGCAGCTTGGCCTTAGGCGGAACCTACGAGCAGTACTTC.

This chain joins TRBV4-1 and TRBJ1-6, with D uncertain. V dropped 3 bases and J dropped 6 bases, with 15 bases sitting between them. The CDR3 is 16 amino acids. Germline loops: CDR1 MGHRA, CDR2 YSYEKL. CDR3 sequence: CASSHEHDSGNSPLHF. DNA for the CDR3: TGCGCCAGCAGCCACGAGCACGACTCGGGTAATTCACCCCTCCACTTT.

This sequence joins TRBV10-3 and TRBJ2-1; TRBD1 aligns across 7 bases. The CDR3 extends over 13 amino acids. The trim removed 6 bases at V and 7 bases at J, leaving 6 bases unmatched. Germline lookup yields CDR1 ENHRY and CDR2 SYGVKD. The CDR3 region has the DNA TGTGCCATCAGCACAACAGGGGAGAATGAGCAGTTCTTC. Protein: CAISTTGENEQFF.

This chain joins TRBV6-5 and TRBJ1-2; no firm D call. Trimming left V 0 bases short and J 3 bases short, with 14 bases between. The CDR3 length is 16 residues. Germline-derived CDR1 and CDR2 are MNHEY and SVGAGI. CDR3 in DNA: TGTGCCAGCAGTTACTCGCGAGGGTTGAAGTACTATGGCTACACCTTC. It specifies CASSYSRGLKYYGYTF.